This T cell receptor beta chain was identified in a study of blood T cell repertoires in COVID-19. The CDR3 consists of 16 residues. J lost 3 bases, V lost 8 bases, and 6 bases had no gene match. Per germline, CDR1 MNHEY and CDR2 SMNVEV (reference sequence). Recovery meant two consecutive negative NP/OP PCR tests, professional clearance, or resolved symptoms. TCRdb keeps only in-frame clones here, not all; method: immunoSEQ multiplex PCR. The profile covers roughly 240,000 clones, with about 83% appearing a single time and roughly 2% taken by the ten largest. This clonotype was sampled from a woman aged 45-60 years who had recovered from COVID-19. The chain is built from TRBV27 and TRBJ1-6, with TRBD1 identical over 11 bases. Sequencing was done on a sample of PBMCs or T cells enriched from blood (not recorded which). CDR3 sequence (DNA): TGTGCCAGCCACCGGACAGGGGGCCTCTATAATTCACCCCTCCACTTT. Translation: CASHRTGGLYNSPLHF.